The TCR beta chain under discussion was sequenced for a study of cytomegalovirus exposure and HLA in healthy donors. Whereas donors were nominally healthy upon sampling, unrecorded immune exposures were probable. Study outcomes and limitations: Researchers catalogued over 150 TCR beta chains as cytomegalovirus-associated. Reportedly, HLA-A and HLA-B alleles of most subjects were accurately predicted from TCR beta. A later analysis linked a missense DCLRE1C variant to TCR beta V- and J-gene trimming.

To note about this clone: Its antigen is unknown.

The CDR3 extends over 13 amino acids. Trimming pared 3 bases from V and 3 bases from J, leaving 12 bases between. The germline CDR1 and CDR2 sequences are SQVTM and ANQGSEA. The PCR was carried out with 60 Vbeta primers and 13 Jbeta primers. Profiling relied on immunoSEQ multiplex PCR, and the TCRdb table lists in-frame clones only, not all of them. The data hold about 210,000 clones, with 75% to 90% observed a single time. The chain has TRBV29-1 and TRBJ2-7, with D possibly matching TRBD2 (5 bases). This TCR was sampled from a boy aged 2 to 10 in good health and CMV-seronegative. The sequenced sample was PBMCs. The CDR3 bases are TGCAGCGTTGATAGCGAGAGTGGCTACGAGCAGTACTTC. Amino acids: CSVDSESGYEQYF.